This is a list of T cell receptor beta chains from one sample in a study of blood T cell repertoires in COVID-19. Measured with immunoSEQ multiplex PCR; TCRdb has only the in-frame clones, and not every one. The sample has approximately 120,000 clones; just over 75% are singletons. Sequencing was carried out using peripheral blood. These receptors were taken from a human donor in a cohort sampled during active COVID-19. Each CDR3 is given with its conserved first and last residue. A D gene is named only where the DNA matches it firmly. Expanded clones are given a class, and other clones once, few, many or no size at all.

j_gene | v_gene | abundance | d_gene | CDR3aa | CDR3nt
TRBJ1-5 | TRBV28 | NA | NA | CASSFWGVANQPQHF | TGTGCCAGCAGTTTTTGGGGGGTCGCAAATCAGCCCCAGCATTTT
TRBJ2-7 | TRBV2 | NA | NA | CASSTGSINSYEQYF | TGTGCCAGCAGTACAGGGTCTATCAACTCCTACGAGCAGTACTTC
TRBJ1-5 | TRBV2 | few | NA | CASRQGNQPQHF | TGTGCCAGCAGACAGGGTAATCAGCCCCAGCATTTT
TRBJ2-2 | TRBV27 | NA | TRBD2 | CASRPPGLGVPGELFF | TGTGCCAGCAGGCCTCCGGGACTAGGCGTTCCCGGGGAGCTGTTTTTT
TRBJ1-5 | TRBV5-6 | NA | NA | CASSLAGRAQQPQHF | TGTGCCAGCAGCTTGGCGGGCAGGGCCCAGCAGCCCCAGCATTTT
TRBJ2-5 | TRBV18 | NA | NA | CASSPAGVRETQYF | TGTGCCAGCTCACCGGCAGGGGTACGAGAGACCCAGTACTTC
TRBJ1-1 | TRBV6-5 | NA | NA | CASTSPGVGNTEAFF | TGTGCCAGCACCTCACCAGGGGTGGGGAACACTGAAGCTTTCTTT
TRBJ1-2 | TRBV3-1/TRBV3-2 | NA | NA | CASSQNSLNYGYTF | TGTGCCAGCAGCCAGAACAGCCTTAACTATGGCTACACCTTC
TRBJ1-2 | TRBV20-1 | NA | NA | CSASWGGNGYTF | TGCAGTGCTAGTTGGGGAGGGAACGGCTACACCTTC
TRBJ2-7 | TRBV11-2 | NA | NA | CASSPFGVSYEQYF | TGTGCCAGCAGCCCGTTCGGGGTCTCCTACGAGCAGTACTTC
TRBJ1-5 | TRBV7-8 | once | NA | CASSQRDTNQPQHF | TGTGCCAGCAGCCAGAGGGACACCAATCAGCCCCAGCATTTT
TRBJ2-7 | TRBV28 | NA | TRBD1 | CASTPGQGAFWGYEQYF | TGTGCCAGCACCCCGGGACAGGGAGCCTTTTGGGGTTACGAGCAGTACTTC
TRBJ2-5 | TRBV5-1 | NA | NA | CASSFASGQRGETQYF | TGCGCCAGCAGCTTTGCCTCGGGACAACGGGGAGAGACCCAGTACTTC
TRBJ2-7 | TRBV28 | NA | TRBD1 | CASRWTGGYEQYF | TGTGCCAGCAGATGGACAGGGGGCTACGAGCAGTACTTC
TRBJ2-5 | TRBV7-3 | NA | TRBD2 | CASSAFGGSEETQYF | TGTGCCAGCAGCGCTTTCGGGGGGAGTGAAGAGACCCAGTACTTC
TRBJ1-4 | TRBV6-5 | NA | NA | CASSAQGGSGKLFF | TGTGCCAGCAGCGCCCAGGGAGGGTCTGGAAAACTGTTTTTT
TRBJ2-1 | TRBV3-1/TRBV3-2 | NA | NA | CASSQAGHNSYNEQFF | TGTGCCAGCAGCCAGGCCGGACACAACTCCTACAATGAGCAGTTCTTC
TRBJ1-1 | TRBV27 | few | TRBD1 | CASSLRGLQGVDFF | TGTGCCAGCAGTTTAAGGGGCTTACAGGGGGTGGATTTCTTT
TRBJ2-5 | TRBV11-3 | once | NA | CASSEGAGQETQYF | TGTGCCAGCAGCGAAGGTGCGGGGCAAGAGACCCAGTACTTC
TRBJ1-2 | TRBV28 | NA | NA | CASSQNRVYGYTF | TGTGCCAGCAGTCAGAACAGGGTTTATGGCTACACCTTC
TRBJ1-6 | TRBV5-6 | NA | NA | CASSLGGSSYNSPLHF | TGTGCCAGCAGCTTGGGTGGGAGCTCCTATAATTCACCCCTCCACTTT
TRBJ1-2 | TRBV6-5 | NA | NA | CASSYLGGNYGYTF | TGTGCCAGCAGTTACTTGGGGGGGAACTATGGCTACACCTTC
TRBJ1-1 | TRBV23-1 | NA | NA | CASRFNSNTEAFF | TGCGCCAGCAGATTTAACAGCAACACTGAAGCTTTCTTT
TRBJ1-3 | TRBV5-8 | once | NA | CASSLVRSSGNTIYF | TGTGCCAGCAGCTTGGTGCGGAGCTCTGGAAACACCATATATTTT
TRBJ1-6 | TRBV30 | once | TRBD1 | CAWGQGTYNSPLHF | TGTGCCTGGGGACAGGGGACCTATAATTCACCCCTCCACTTT
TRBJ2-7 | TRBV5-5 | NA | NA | CASSPRWTVIGSYEQYF | TGTGCCAGCAGCCCCAGATGGACAGTAATTGGCTCCTACGAGCAGTACTTC
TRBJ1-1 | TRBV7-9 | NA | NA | CASSPRGDTEAFF | TGTGCCAGCAGCCCCCGGGGGGACACTGAAGCTTTCTTT
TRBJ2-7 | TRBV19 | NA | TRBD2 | CASSPLAGPGDEQYF | TGTGCCAGTAGTCCCTTAGCGGGGCCCGGGGACGAGCAGTACTTC
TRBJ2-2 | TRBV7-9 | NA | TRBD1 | CASSHPTGMGTGELFF | TGTGCCAGCAGCCATCCGACAGGGATGGGGACCGGGGAGCTGTTTTTT
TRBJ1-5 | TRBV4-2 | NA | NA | CASSQDQGLVQHF | TGTGCCAGCAGCCAAGATCAGGGCTTGGTCCAGCATTTT
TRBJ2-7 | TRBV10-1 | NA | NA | CASSDGQSYEQYF | TGCGCCAGCAGTGATGGGCAGTCCTACGAGCAGTACTTC
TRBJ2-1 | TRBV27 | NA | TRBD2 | CASSFGGGSYNEQFF | TGTGCCAGCAGTTTCGGCGGGGGGTCATACAATGAGCAGTTCTTC
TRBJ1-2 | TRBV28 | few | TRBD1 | CASRRGDRALQLDYGYTF | TGTGCCAGCAGAAGGGGGGACAGGGCTCTCCAATTAGACTATGGCTACACCTTC
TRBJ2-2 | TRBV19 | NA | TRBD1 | CASSTRGRDTGELFF | TGTGCCAGTAGTACCAGGGGGCGGGACACCGGGGAGCTGTTTTTT